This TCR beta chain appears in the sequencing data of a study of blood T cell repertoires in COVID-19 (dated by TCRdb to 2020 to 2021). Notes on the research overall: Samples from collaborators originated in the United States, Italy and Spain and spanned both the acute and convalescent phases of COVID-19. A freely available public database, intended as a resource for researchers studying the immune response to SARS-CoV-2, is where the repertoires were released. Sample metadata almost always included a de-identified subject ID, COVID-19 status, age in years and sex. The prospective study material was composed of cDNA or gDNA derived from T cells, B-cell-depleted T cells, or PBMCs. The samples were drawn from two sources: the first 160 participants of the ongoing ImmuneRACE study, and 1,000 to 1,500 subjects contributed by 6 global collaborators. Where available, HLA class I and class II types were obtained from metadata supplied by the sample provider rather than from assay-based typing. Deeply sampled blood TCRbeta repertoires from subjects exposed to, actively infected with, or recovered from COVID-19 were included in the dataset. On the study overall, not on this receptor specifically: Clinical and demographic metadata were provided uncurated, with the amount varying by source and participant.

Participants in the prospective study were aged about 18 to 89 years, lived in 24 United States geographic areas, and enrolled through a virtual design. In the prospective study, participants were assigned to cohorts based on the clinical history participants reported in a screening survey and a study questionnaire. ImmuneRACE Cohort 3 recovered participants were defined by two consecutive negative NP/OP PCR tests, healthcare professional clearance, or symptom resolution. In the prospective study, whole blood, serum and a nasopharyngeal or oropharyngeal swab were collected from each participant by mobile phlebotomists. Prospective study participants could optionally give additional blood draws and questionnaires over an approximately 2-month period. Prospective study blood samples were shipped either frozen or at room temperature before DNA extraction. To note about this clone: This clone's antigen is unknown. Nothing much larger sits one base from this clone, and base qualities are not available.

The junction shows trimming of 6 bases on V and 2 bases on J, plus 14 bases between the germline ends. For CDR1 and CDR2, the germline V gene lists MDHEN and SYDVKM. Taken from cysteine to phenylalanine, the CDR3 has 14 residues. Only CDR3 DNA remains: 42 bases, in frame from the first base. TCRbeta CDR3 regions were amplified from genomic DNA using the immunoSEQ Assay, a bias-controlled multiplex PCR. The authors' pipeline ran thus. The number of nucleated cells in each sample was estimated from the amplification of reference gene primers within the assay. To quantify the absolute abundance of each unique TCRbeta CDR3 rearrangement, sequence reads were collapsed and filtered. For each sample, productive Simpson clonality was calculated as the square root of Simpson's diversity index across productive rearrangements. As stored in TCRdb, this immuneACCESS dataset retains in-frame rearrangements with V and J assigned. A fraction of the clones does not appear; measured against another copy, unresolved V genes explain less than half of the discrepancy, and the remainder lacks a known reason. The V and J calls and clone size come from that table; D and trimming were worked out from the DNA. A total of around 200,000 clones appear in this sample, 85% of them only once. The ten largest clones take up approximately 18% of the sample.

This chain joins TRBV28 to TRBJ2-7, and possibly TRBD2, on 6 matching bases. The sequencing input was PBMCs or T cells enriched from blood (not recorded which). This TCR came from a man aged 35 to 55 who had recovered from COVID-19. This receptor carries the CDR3 CASRSSGGPYEQYF. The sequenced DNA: TGTGCCAGCAGGTCATCCGGGGGTCCCTACGAGCAGTACTTC.